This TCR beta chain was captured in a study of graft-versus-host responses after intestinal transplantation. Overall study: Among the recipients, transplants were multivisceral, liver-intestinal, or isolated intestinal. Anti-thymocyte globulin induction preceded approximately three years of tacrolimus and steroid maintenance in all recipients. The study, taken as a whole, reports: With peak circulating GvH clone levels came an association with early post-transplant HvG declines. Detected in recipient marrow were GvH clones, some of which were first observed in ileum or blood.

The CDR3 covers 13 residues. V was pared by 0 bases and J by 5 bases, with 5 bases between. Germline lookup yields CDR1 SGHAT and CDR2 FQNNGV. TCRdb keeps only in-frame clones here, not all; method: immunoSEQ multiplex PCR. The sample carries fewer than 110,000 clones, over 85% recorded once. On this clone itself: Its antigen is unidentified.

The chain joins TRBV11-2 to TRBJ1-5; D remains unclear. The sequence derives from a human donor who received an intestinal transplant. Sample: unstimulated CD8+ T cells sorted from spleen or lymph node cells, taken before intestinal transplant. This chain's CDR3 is CASSLESYQPQHF. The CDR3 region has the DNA TGTGCCAGCAGCTTAGAGTCTTATCAGCCCCAGCATTTT.